This entry concerns a single T cell receptor (beta chain). Researchers took blood at baseline, on cycle 4 day 1, and on cycle 7 day 1. The data stem from a study of OX40 agonist ivuxolimab in advanced cancers. Some clones are missing from TCRdb's copy, which holds only in-frame ones; the method was immunoSEQ multiplex PCR. The repertoire includes about 60,000 clones, around 87% of them detected once, and around 15% sits in the top ten. The source is an adult with an advanced solid tumor such as melanoma, head and neck, liver or kidney cancer. Sequenced here: CD4+ or CD8+ T cells sorted from blood, sampled in a trial of the OX40 agonist ivuxolimab.

The CDR3 sequence: CASSSDRVGNTIYF. DNA for the CDR3: TGTGCCAGCAGCTCGGACAGGGTCGGAAACACCATATATTTT. This chain uses TRBV5-6 with TRBJ1-3; 8 bases map to TRBD1. Trimming took 3 bases from V and 4 from J; bases not matched to a gene: 3. The CDR3 has 14 residues. The germline V gene has CDR1 SGHDT and CDR2 YYEEEE.